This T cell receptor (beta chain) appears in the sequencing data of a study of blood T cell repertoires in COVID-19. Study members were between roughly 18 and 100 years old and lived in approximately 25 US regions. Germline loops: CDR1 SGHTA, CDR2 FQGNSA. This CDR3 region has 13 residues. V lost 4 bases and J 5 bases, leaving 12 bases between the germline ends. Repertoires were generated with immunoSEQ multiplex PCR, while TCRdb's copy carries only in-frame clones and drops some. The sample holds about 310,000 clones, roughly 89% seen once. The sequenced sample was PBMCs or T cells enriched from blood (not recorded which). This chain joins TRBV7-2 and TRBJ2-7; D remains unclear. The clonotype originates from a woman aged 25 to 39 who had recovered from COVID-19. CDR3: CASSSSVANEQYF. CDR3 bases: TGTGCCAGCAGCTCTTCCGTGGCCAACGAGCAGTACTTC.